This T cell receptor beta chain was identified during a study of identical twins. Study-wide results and caveats: There were fewer insertions in abundant cord blood beta clonotypes, but memory repertoires showed no such pattern.

About this clonotype: Its antigen is currently unknown.

Unique molecular identifiers were present on cDNA, and template switching added a universal primer site. TCRdb ran MiXCR on the 5' RACE reads and lists one entry per CDR3 protein. The sample holds about 810,000 distinct CDR3 sequences, 10% to 15% seen once. Germline V gene lookup returns CDR1 LNHDA and CDR2 SQIVND (reference sequence). The CDR3 is made up of 13 amino acids. V lost 4 bases and J 0 bases, leaving 7 bases between the germline ends. In addition, the sample was reused for a study of yellow fever vaccine responses in identical twins.

The chain employs TRBV19 and TRBJ2-7; tentative D call: TRBD2 (6 bases). The receptor comes from a woman aged 18-30 years in good health. Sequencing used PBMCs. The CDR3 here is CASSTGSSYEQYF. CDR3 coding DNA: TGTGCCAGTAGTACCGGGAGCTCCTACGAGCAGTACTTC.